This TCR beta chain was profiled in a study of T cells after yellow fever vaccination. General study points: Most primary-vaccination clones reappeared after the booster (approximately 96% CD4, about 87% CD8). By day 5 rather than day 15, the secondary response had peaked, though it was weaker. Overall, a small share of clonotypes was seen in both CD4 and CD8 compartments. The bulk population could contribute abundant contaminating clonotypes to FACS-sorted repertoires.

In TCRdb, the 5' RACE reads were re-called with MiXCR into one record per CDR3 protein. The sample lists approximately 330,000 distinct CDR3 sequences; roughly 4.3% were seen once. Worth noting for this clonotype: Its specificity is not known.

The CDR3 spans 16 residues. Germline V gives CDR1 MNHEY, CDR2 SVGAGI. V was shortened by 0 bases and J by 3 bases, with 15 bases between the two germline ends. Source: PBMCs, taken 5 days after the yellow fever booster vaccination. The gene calls are TRBV6-5 and TRBJ2-7; D might be TRBD1 (6 bases). This clonotype originated in a man aged 18 to 30 who received the YFV17D yellow fever vaccine. Here the CDR3 DNA reads TGTGCCAGCAGTTACTCGCAGCCAGGGGCATACTACGAGCAGTACTTC. As protein: CASSYSQPGAYYEQYF.